A single sample gave rise to the 18 T cell receptor beta chains below, sequenced in a study of spatial heterogeneity in lung cancer. TCRdb processed the 5' RACE reads anew with MiXCR; each CDR3 protein has one entry. The repertoire includes under 13,000 distinct CDR3 sequences, about 6.3% of them detected once, and approximately 30% sits in the top ten. The time point: sample taken at primary tumor resection. The sequenced material consisted of unsorted whole RNA from tumor, nontumor lung or frozen PBMC. The starting material was PBMCs, obtained at surgery. All receptors derive from a male donor with early-stage non-small cell lung cancer.

Worth noting for this clonotype: This beta chain is off target for a library built for alpha chains, so its abundance means little. The V gene is TRBV27, the J gene TRBJ2-3; the D gene is possibly TRBD1 (6 bases). Trimming pared 8 bases from V and 6 bases from J, leaving 21 bases between. Germline CDR1 and CDR2: MNHEY and SMNVEV (reference sequence). The CDR3 loop spans 15 amino acids. CDR3 in amino acids: CASGYRVLSADTQYF. The DNA for the CDR3 is TGTGCCAGCGGGTACAGGGTATTATCGGCTGATACGCAGTATTTT.

This clonotype was observed a handful of times. The library was prepared for alpha chains; this beta chain is a stray read, so its frequency means little. The V call is TRBV3-1, the J call TRBJ2-7; D is unclear. The CDR3 is 14 amino acids. Germline lookup yields CDR1 LGHDT and CDR2 YNNKEL (reference sequence). V dropped 3 bases and J dropped 3 bases, with 12 bases sitting between them. CDR3 nucleotide sequence: TGTGCCAGCAGCCAGGGATATTCGGACTACGAGCAGTACTTC. It codes for CASSQGYSDYEQYF.

This clonotype was seen at least ten times. The size of this beta chain means little, since it is a stray read in a library made for alpha chains. In DNA, the CDR3 is TGTGCCAGCAGCTTCGGGGGGGCGGAGACCCAGTACTTC. As protein: CASSFGGAETQYF. V and J are TRBV7-7 and TRBJ2-5; 8 bases are a match to TRBD2. The CDR3 is 13 residues long. Looked up from germline, CDR1 is SSHAT and CDR2 is FNYEAQ (reference sequence). The J segment lost 5 bases and the V segment lost 3 bases, leaving 2 bases of the junction unmatched. Filled out from reference TRBV7-7 and TRBJ2-5, the complete variable domain reads GAGVSQSPRYKVTKRGQDVTLRCDPISSHATLYWYQQALGQGPEFLTYFNYEAQPDKSGLPSDRFSAERPEGSISTLTIQRTEQRDSAMYRCASSFGGAETQYFGPGTRLLVL.

This clonotype was observed at least ten times. For a library built for alpha chains, this beta chain is a stray read; little rests on its size. The chain has TRBV20-1 and TRBJ2-7; the match to TRBD1 covers 8 bases. Germline V gene sequence: CDR1 DFQATT, CDR2 SNEGSKA (reference sequence). The V and J ends lost 1 base and 4 bases, in that order; junction bases with no gene match: 9. This CDR3 spans 15 amino acids. As DNA, the CDR3 is TGCAGTGCTAGAGCACCGGGACAGGCATTATACGAGCAGTACTTC. Its protein product is CSARAPGQALYEQYF.

At least ten counts were recorded for this clonotype. This beta chain slipped into a library made for alpha chains as a stray read, so its size is not meaningful. The V gene is TRBV29-1, the J gene TRBJ1-1; D is unclear. The germline CDR1 and CDR2 sequences are SQVTM and ANQGSEA. V gave up 6 bases and J gave up 3 bases, with 14 bases separating them. This CDR3 is built from 13 residues. CDR3 DNA sequence: TGCAGCGTCTCCTCTGGTGGGCACACTGAAGCTTTCTTT. It codes for CSVSSGGHTEAFF.

This clonotype is termed medium-sized (0.01 to 0.1%). The size of this beta chain means little, since it is a stray read in a library made for alpha chains. The rearrangement joins TRBV28 to TRBJ2-3, with TRBD2 as a possible D gene (6 bases). CDR3 length equals 16 residues. Trimming removed 3 bases from V and 2 bases from J, with 15 bases in between. Looked up from germline, CDR1 is MDHEN and CDR2 is SYDVKM. The CDR3: CASSFGGRPYTDTQYF. The CDR3 nucleotides read TGTGCCAGCAGTTTTGGGGGGAGGCCCTACACAGATACGCAGTATTTT.

There are a few counts of this clonotype. This beta chain came through as a stray read in a library set up for alpha chains, and its size says little. CDR3 sequence (DNA): TGTGCCAGCAGCCCCCGATTAGGTAGCGGGAGACCTGGCGAGCAGTACTTC. This gives the protein CASSPRLGSGRPGEQYF. The chain is built from TRBV11-3 and TRBJ2-7; 9 bases fit TRBD2. The CDR3 has 17 residues. Germline assignment: CDR1 SGHNT and CDR2 YENEEA. With 5 bases clipped from V and 6 bases from J, the junction kept 17 bases outside the gene matches. The full variable domain, in which reference TRBV11-3 and TRBJ2-7 provide the parts outside the CDR3, is EAGVVQSPRYKIIEKKQPVAFWCNPISGHNTLYWYLQNLGQGPELLIRYENEEAVDDSQLPKDRFSAERLKGVDSTLKIQPAELGDSAVYLCASSPRLGSGRPGEQYFGPGTRLTVT.

At least ten counts were recorded for this clonotype. Since it is a stray read in a library aimed at alpha chains, this beta chain has a size that is not meaningful. The V and J genes are TRBV28 and TRBJ1-5; the D is unclear. V was cut by 5 bases and J by 7 bases, with 12 bases left in between. The CDR3 is made up of 13 amino acids. Germline assignment: CDR1 MDHEN and CDR2 SYDVKM. CDR3 DNA sequence: TGTGCCAGCAGTCCCGGGCGGGAACAGCCCCAGCATTTT. This translates into CASSPGREQPQHF.

This clonotype was recorded a few times. Because this beta chain is a stray read in a library intended to capture alpha chains, its abundance should not be given much weight. The genes are TRBV27 and TRBJ2-3, with unresolved D. The V gene lost 4 bases and the J gene lost 6 bases, with 11 bases spanning the gap. Germline assignment: CDR1 MNHEY and CDR2 SMNVEV (reference sequence). The CDR3 runs to 13 residues. The CDR3 loop is CASSSPLYDTQYF. The CDR3 bases are TGTGCCAGCAGTTCCCCACTTTACGATACGCAGTATTTT.

In its sample, this clonotype ranks as medium-sized. The library was designed around alpha chains, so this beta chain is a stray read whose abundance carries little weight. The chain recombines TRBV6-2 or TRBV6-3 with TRBJ1-4; D is unclear. CDR3 length: 15 amino acids. V was cut by 6 bases and J by 1 base, with 12 bases left in between. Germline V gives CDR1 MNHEY, CDR2 SVGEGT. The CDR3 loop reads CASRDWKETNEKLFF. The CDR3 nucleotides read TGTGCCAGCAGGGACTGGAAGGAAACTAATGAAAAACTGTTTTTT.

This clonotype was observed many times. Found in a library prepared for alpha chains, this beta chain is an off-target read, and its abundance has little meaning. This chain connects TRBV29-1 to TRBJ2-1; TRBD2 aligns across 10 bases. The V gene's germline CDR1 is SQVTM and CDR2 ANQGSEA. The J segment lost 4 bases and the V segment lost 3 bases, leaving 9 bases of the junction unmatched. This CDR3 has 16 residues. The CDR3, as DNA: TGCAGCGTTGAGCGGCTAGCGGGAGTTTCATACAATGAGCAGTTCTTC. Amino acid sequence: CSVERLAGVSYNEQFF.

This clonotype is categorized as medium-sized. A library prepared for alpha chains yielded this beta chain as an off-target read; its size is of little meaning. V and J are TRBV20-1 and TRBJ2-2; the D gene is possibly TRBD2 (5 bases). The germline gives CDR1 DFQATT, CDR2 SNEGSKA (reference sequence). The CDR3 consists of 15 residues. This chain's CDR3 is CRFAVGRENTGELFF. The CDR3 DNA sequence: TGCAGATTCGCCGTGGGTCGGGAGAACACCGGGGAGCTGTTTTTT.

Points on this clonotype: A library made for alpha chains picked up this beta chain off target, so its size means little. The chain recombines TRBV12-3 or TRBV12-4 with TRBJ2-3; 12 bases are a match to TRBD2. The CDR3 length is 19 residues. V was pared by 1 base and J by 5 bases, with 13 bases of the junction left unmatched. CDR3: CASSLGPSLAGGPGDTQYF. CDR3 bases: TGTGCCAGCAGTTTAGGCCCGAGCCTAGCGGGGGGGCCGGGAGATACGCAGTATTTT.

Concerning this clonotype itself: This beta chain is a stray sequence in a library constructed for alpha chains; its clone size is not meaningful. The V and J genes are TRBV11-2 and TRBJ2-7, with 12 bases aligning to TRBD2. The CDR3 covers 15 residues. The germline V gene encodes CDR1 SGHAT and CDR2 FQNNGV. The V segment lost 4 bases and the J segment 0 bases; nucleotides outside the gene matches: 1. The CDR3 is CASSWTSGASYEQYF. DNA of the CDR3: TGTGCCAGCAGCTGGACTAGCGGGGCCTCCTACGAGCAGTACTTC.

This clonotype turned up a few times. This beta chain lies outside the target of a library built for alpha chains; its clone size means little. V usage is TRBV19 and J usage is TRBJ1-6; D gene ambiguous. CDR1 and CDR2 from the germline V gene are LNHDA and SQIVND (reference sequence). V was cut by 7 bases and J by 0 bases, with 13 bases left in between. The CDR3 has 16 amino acids. In DNA, the CDR3 is TGTGCCAGTAACCCAGGCCGGAGCTCCTATAATTCACCCCTCCACTTT. Its protein product is CASNPGRSSYNSPLHF.

By share, this clonotype ranks as medium-sized. In a library made to pick up alpha chains, this beta chain is a stray read with a size that means little. The chain employs TRBV28 and TRBJ2-3; 11 bases match TRBD2. The CDR3 loop spans 15 amino acids. From germline, CDR1 is MDHEN and CDR2 SYDVKM. Trimming at V came to 7 bases and at J to 10 bases, leaving 13 bases not matched to a gene. The CDR3 bases are TGTGCCAGCAACCAACTAGCGGGGGCAGTAAACCCGCAGTATTTT. Translated, it gives CASNQLAGAVNPQYF.

This clonotype was seen ten or more times. As an off-target read in a library built for alpha chains, this beta chain has a frequency of little significance. The genes are TRBV7-2 and TRBJ2-1; the match to TRBD2 covers 7 bases. V was clipped by 1 base and J by 14 bases; unmatched bases: 2. Germline loops: CDR1 SGHTA, CDR2 FQGNSA. The CDR3 runs 11 residues. CDR3 DNA: TGTGCCAGCAGCTTAGTGGGGGGGAAGTTCTTC. Translation gives CASSLVGGKFF.

This clonotype is medium-sized by share. For a library built for alpha chains, this beta chain is a stray read; little rests on its size. V usage is TRBV7-9 and J usage is TRBJ2-5, with D hard to call. CDR1 is SEHNR and CDR2 is FQNEAQ in the germline V gene (reference sequence). The CDR3 runs 14 residues. V was clipped by 5 bases and J by 8 bases, with 18 bases between them. DNA for the CDR3: TGTGCCAGCAGCCTAGAGCGCGCCCTAGGAACCCAGTACTTC. This translates into CASSLERALGTQYF.